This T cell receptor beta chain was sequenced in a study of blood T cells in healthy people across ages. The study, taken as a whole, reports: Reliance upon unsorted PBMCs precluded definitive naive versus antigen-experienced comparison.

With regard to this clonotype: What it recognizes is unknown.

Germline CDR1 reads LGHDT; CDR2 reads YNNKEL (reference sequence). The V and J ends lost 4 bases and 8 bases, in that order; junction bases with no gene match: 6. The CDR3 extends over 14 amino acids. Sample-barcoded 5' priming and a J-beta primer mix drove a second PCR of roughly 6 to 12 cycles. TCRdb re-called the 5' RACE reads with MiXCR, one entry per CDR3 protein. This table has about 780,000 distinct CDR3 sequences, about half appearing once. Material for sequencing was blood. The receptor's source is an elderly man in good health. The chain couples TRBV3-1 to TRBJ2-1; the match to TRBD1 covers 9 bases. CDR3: CASSPDRGPYEQFF. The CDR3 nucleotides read TGTGCCAGCAGCCCGGACAGGGGTCCTTATGAGCAGTTCTTC.